The TCR beta chain described here comes from a study of blood T cell repertoires in COVID-19 (TCRdb year 2020). Turning to the overall study: The collaborator samples originated in the United States, Italy and Spain and spanned the acute and convalescent phases of COVID-19. The prospective study material was composed of cDNA or gDNA derived from T cells, B-cell-depleted T cells, or PBMCs. Subjects who had been exposed to COVID-19, were actively infected with it, or had recovered from it provided the deeply sampled blood TCRbeta repertoires that made up the dataset. The repertoires were made available in a free public database intended to serve as a resource for research on the immune response to SARS-CoV-2. Samples were obtained from the ongoing ImmuneRACE study (first 160 participants) and from 1,000 to 1,500 subjects provided by 6 global collaborators. Sample metadata almost always included a de-identified subject ID, COVID-19 status, age in years and sex. Where available, HLA class I and class II types were taken from metadata supplied by the sample provider and were not determined by assay-based typing.

The paper as a whole reports these results and caveats: The quantity of clinical and demographic metadata differed by source and by participant and was supplied without curation.

Counted from cysteine to phenylalanine, this CDR3 has 20 amino acids. The CDR3 DNA has 60 bases and is translated from base 1. TCRbeta CDR3 regions were amplified from genomic DNA using the immunoSEQ Assay, a bias-controlled multiplex PCR. The paper's data handling went like this. The number of nucleated cells in each sample was estimated by amplification of reference gene primers within the assay. To quantify the absolute abundance of each unique TCRbeta CDR3 rearrangement, sequence reads were collapsed and filtered. Productive Simpson clonality was computed per sample as the square root of Simpson's diversity index over productive rearrangements. TCRdb carries this immuneACCESS record with in-frame sequences only. Its versions omit some clonotypes, under half of them owing to an unresolved V gene in the studies checked, with the rest unexplained. V and J calls and clone size are copied from that table; D and trimming were computed from the DNA. The sample table lists about 40,000 clones, around 83% of them with a count of one. Of the sample, approximately 20% is held by the ten largest clones.

The collaborating institutions used their own protocols to collect whole blood in K2EDTA tubes. Collaborator samples were shipped for TCRbeta analysis as frozen whole blood, isolated PBMCs, or DNA extracted from either sample type. Worth noting for this clone: Its binding antigen is unknown. Nothing much larger sits one base from this clone, and base qualities are not available.

The chain is assembled from TRBV21-1 and TRBJ2-2; TRBD1 was called by the table and not checked on the DNA. TRBV21-1 is given as a pseudogene. The origin of this receptor is a man in his forties or fifties in a cohort sampled during active COVID-19. The sample was peripheral blood. In nucleotide form, the sequence is TGTGCCAGCAGCAAAGGTTCACAGGGATTCCCGAACTCATACACCGGGGAGCTGTTTTTT. Its protein reads: CASSKGSQGFPNSYTGELFF.